A single sample gave rise to the 8 T cell receptor beta chains below, sequenced in a study of Tregs in tolerant kidney transplant recipients. Measured with immunoSEQ multiplex PCR; TCRdb has only the in-frame clones, and not every one. The data contain hundreds of thousands of clones, 84% of them singletons. The sample was CD4+ T cells from blood. Receptors were obtained from a human donor in good health.

The chain carries TRBV27 and TRBJ1-2, with D uncertain. Trimming shortened V by 3 bases and J by 1 base, and 6 bases separated the two germline ends. There are 13 residues in the CDR3. The germline CDR1 and CDR2 sequences are MNHEY and SMNVEV (reference sequence). The CDR3, as DNA: TGTGCCAGCAGTTTCGGTATTAACTATGGCTACACCTTC. Residues: CASSFGINYGYTF.

The chain carries TRBV27 and TRBJ2-5, with a possible D match to TRBD1 (5 bases). The germline V gene has CDR1 MNHEY and CDR2 SMNVEV (reference sequence). The CDR3 is made up of 14 amino acids. Deletions cut 3 bases from V and 2 bases from J, with 10 bases between. The CDR3 nucleotides read TGTGCCAGCAGTTTTGAAAGGGGACAAGAGACCCAGTACTTC. This gives the protein CASSFERGQETQYF.

The chain uses TRBV7-8 and TRBJ1-3, with D unresolved. Germline V gives CDR1 SGHVS, CDR2 FQNEAQ. This CDR3 has 16 residues. Trimming removed 3 bases at V and 0 bases at J, with 12 bases between. The CDR3 DNA is TGTGCCAGCAGCTTTCCTGTAGAGAGCTCTGGAAACACCATATATTTT. It is translated as CASSFPVESSGNTIYF. Supplemented by reference TRBV7-8 and TRBJ1-3, the full variable domain reads GAGVSQSPRYKVAKRGQDVALRCDPISGHVSLFWYQQALGQGPEFLTYFQNEAQLDKSGLPSDRFFAERPEGSVSTLKIQRTQQEDSAVYLCASSFPVESSGNTIYFGEGSWLTVV.

This sequence joins TRBV20-1 and TRBJ2-1, with D unclear. V lost 2 bases to trimming and J lost 10 bases, with 9 bases between them. Germline V gene sequence: CDR1 DFQATT, CDR2 SNEGSKA (reference sequence). CDR3 length: 11 residues. CDR3 DNA: TGCAGTGCTAGACCGGTGGAGGAGCAGTTCTTC. Its protein is CSARPVEEQFF.

The chain couples TRBV6-1 to TRBJ2-7, with TRBD1 matching 9 bases. CDR1 is MNHNS, CDR2 SASEGT, per germline. Germline trimming cut 4 bases from V and 6 bases from J; bases unmatched to any gene: 13. The CDR3 covers 16 residues. CDR3 sequence (DNA): TGTGCCAGCAGTGCCCCCCTCGGGACAGGGAGGCGCGAGCAGTACTTC. It specifies CASSAPLGTGRREQYF.

V usage is TRBV5-7 and J usage is TRBJ1-6; 9 nucleotides align to TRBD1. TRBV5-7 is annotated as an ORF whose role is uncertain. V lost 5 bases to trimming and J lost 4 bases; unmatched junction nucleotides: 7. This CDR3 region has 16 residues. For the CDR3, the DNA is TGTGCCAGCAGTCACACAGGGGGCCCATATAATTCACCCCTCCACTTT. Residues: CASSHTGGPYNSPLHF.

The V gene is TRBV2, the J gene TRBJ2-2; D not certain. The CDR3 totals 13 residues. V gave up 6 bases and J gave up 0 bases, with 5 bases separating them. Germline V gene sequence: CDR1 SNHLY, CDR2 FYNNEI. In nucleotides, the CDR3 is TGTGCCAGCAGACAGACGAACACCGGGGAGCTGTTTTTT. Translated, it gives CASRQTNTGELFF.

This chain uses TRBV5-1 with TRBJ1-1; possible D gene TRBD1, 6 bases. Germline loops: CDR1 SGHRS, CDR2 YFSETQ. V lost 0 bases and J lost 6, with 12 bases in between. The CDR3 runs 14 residues. The CDR3 region is CASSLGQGSAEAFF. The CDR3 DNA reads TGCGCCAGCAGCTTGGGGCAGGGGAGCGCTGAAGCTTTCTTT.